The 21 T cell receptor beta chains in this list originate from one sample, sequenced in a study of blood T cell repertoires in COVID-19 (dated by TCRdb to 2020 to 2022). The method was the immunoSEQ multiplex PCR assay. The clones in this table, taken by TCRdb from immuneACCESS, are in-frame only. Not every clone is retained; where verified, under half of the shortfall comes from an unresolved V gene, and the cause of the rest is unknown. For this sample the table gives some 230,000 clones, of which 80% to 85% were detected only once. The biggest ten clones account for roughly 3% of the sample. Sequences were obtained from peripheral blood. These receptors came from a woman under 40 who had recovered from COVID-19.

This clone appeared a single time. The chain links TRBV18 to TRBJ2-7, with 7 bases matching TRBD1. The CDR3 consists of 16 residues. With V trimmed by 2 bases and J by 1 base, 8 bases remained unmatched. CDR1 is KGHSH and CDR2 is LQKENI in the germline V gene. This chain's CDR3 is CASSPSSDRSSYEQYF. CDR3 nucleotides: TGTGCCAGCTCACCATCCTCGGACAGGTCATCCTACGAGCAGTACTTC.

The chain uses TRBV28 and TRBJ2-7, with 7 bases identical to TRBD2. The CDR3 runs 20 residues. Trimming at V came to 1 base and at J to 1 base, leaving 19 bases not matched to a gene. Germline values: CDR1 MDHEN, CDR2 SYDVKM. The CDR3 reads CASSLLKDNLRRGRSYEQYF. The CDR3 DNA is TGTGCCAGCAGTTTATTAAAGGACAACCTTAGGCGCGGGAGATCCTACGAGCAGTACTTC. Looking up the rest from reference TRBV28 and TRBJ2-7 gives the full variable domain: DVKVTQSSRYLVKRTGEKVFLECVQDMDHENMFWYRQDPGLGLRLIYFSYDVKMKEKGDIPEGYSVSREKKERFSLILESASTNQTSMYLCASSLLKDNLRRGRSYEQYFGPGTRLTVT.

This clone has only one observation. V is TRBV15 and J is TRBJ1-3; D possibly corresponds to TRBD1 (5 bases). CDR3 size: 15 residues. The germline V gene encodes CDR1 LNHNV and CDR2 YYDKDF (reference sequence). The germline V and J ends were trimmed by 5 bases and 0 bases, with 11 bases remaining between them. CDR3 DNA sequence: TGTGCCACCAGCCCTCAGACAGTCTCTGGAAACACCATATATTTT. Protein product: CATSPQTVSGNTIYF.

This chain links TRBV27 with TRBJ2-3; 8 bases line up with TRBD2. The CDR3 is 16 residues long. Germline assignment: CDR1 MNHEY and CDR2 SMNVEV (reference sequence). V dropped 0 bases and J dropped 0; count of bases not matched to a gene: 2. In DNA, the CDR3 is TGTGCCAGCAGTTTATCGAGACTAGCGAGCACAGATACGCAGTATTTT. Translating it yields CASSLSRLASTDTQYF.

V usage is TRBV9 and J usage is TRBJ1-4, with 9 bases that match TRBD1. The CDR3 loop spans 15 amino acids. Germline V gene sequence: CDR1 SGDLS, CDR2 YYNGEE. The ends lost 0 bases at V and 6 bases at J; junction bases unmatched: 3. CDR3 loop: CASSVGGTGYEKLFF. In DNA, the CDR3 is TGTGCCAGCAGCGTAGGCGGGACAGGGTATGAAAAACTGTTTTTT.

The chain couples TRBV7-9 to TRBJ1-2; TRBD1 aligns across 9 bases. V lost 5 bases, J lost 14 bases, and 9 bases stayed unmatched. Germline-derived CDR1 and CDR2 are SEHNR and FQNEAQ (reference sequence). The CDR3 consists of 12 residues. In nucleotides, the CDR3 is TGTGCCAGCAGCCGAATACAGGGGGCCGATACCTTC. It yields the protein CASSRIQGADTF.

The CDR3 DNA sequence: TGTGCCTGGAGCCAGGGGCCTACAAGCGGGAGACAATACGAGCAGTACTTC. This translates into CAWSQGPTSGRQYEQYF. V gene TRBV30 combines with J gene TRBJ2-7, with 8 bases matching TRBD2. V shed 3 bases and J 4 bases; nucleotides not matched to a gene: 17. This CDR3 is built from 17 residues. Germline V gives CDR1 GTSNPN, CDR2 SVGIG (reference sequence).

The chain has TRBV23-1 and TRBJ2-7, with 7 bases lining up with TRBD1. TRBV23-1 is an open reading frame whose function is uncertain. The CDR3 extends over 13 amino acids. Losses at the gene ends were 0 bases for V and 4 bases for J; bases not matched to a gene: 0. DNA of the CDR3: TGCGCCAGCAGTCAATCGGACAGGTACGAGCAGTACTTC. Translation: CASSQSDRYEQYF.

The chain joins TRBV6-5 to TRBJ2-1; unclear D gene. Germline CDR1 MNHEY, CDR2 SVGAGI. CDR3 length: 14 amino acids. Trimming left V 6 bases short and J 0 bases short, with 9 bases between. CDR3 sequence reads: CASSLLGSYNEQFF. The CDR3 DNA reads as TGTGCCAGCAGCCTACTTGGCTCCTACAATGAGCAGTTCTTC.

Only a few counts were recorded for this clone. This chain joins TRBV5-4 and TRBJ1-2, with 9 positions matching TRBD1. The CDR3 sequence is 15 residues long. The V gene end was trimmed by 0 bases and the J gene end by 4 bases; junction bases not matched to a gene: 4. Germline loops: CDR1 SGHNT, CDR2 YYREEE (reference sequence). CDR3 residues: CASSLETGGGYGYTF. The CDR3 coding sequence is TGTGCCAGCAGCTTGGAGACAGGGGGTGGCTATGGCTACACCTTC.

The rearrangement links TRBV28 to TRBJ2-4; TRBD1 is a possible D gene (6 bases). CDR3 length equals 15 residues. The V gene's germline CDR1 is MDHEN and CDR2 SYDVKM. Trimming stripped 4 bases from V and 0 bases from J, with 10 bases between. The CDR3 is CASSYGQLAKNIQYF. CDR3 sequence (DNA): TGTGCCAGCAGTTACGGACAGCTAGCCAAAAACATTCAGTACTTC.

This clone was seen a single time. The rearrangement uses TRBV5-1 and TRBJ2-5, with D perhaps matching TRBD1 (6 bases). Trimming took off 0 bases at V and 0 bases at J, with 9 bases between the two ends. CDR3 length: 15 residues. Germline loops: CDR1 SGHRS, CDR2 YFSETQ. The CDR3: CASSLGQGYQETQYF. The CDR3 nucleotides are TGCGCCAGCAGCTTGGGCCAGGGGTACCAAGAGACCCAGTACTTC.

V and J are TRBV6-5 and TRBJ1-1; possibly TRBD1 for D (5 bases). Per the germline V gene, CDR1 is MNHEY and CDR2 is SVGAGI. The CDR3 extends over 14 amino acids. V lost 7 bases, J lost 1 base, and 13 bases lay in between. CDR3 loop: CASKTGRENTEAFF. In nucleotides, the CDR3 is TGTGCCAGCAAAACGGGCAGGGAGAACACTGAAGCTTTCTTT.

The chain combines TRBV10-3 with TRBJ1-2; 11 bases agree with TRBD1. The CDR3 is made up of 12 amino acids. V lost 10 bases to trimming and J lost 4 bases; unmatched junction nucleotides: 2. The germline V gene encodes CDR1 ENHRY and CDR2 SYGVKD. CDR3 DNA sequence: TGTGCCACCGGGACAGGGGGCTATGGCTACACCTTC. It translates to CATGTGGYGYTF.

V and J are TRBV7-6 and TRBJ1-1; D might be TRBD1 (5 bases). CDR1 and CDR2 (germline): SGHVS, FNYEAQ. Trimming shortened V by 1 base and J by 4 bases, and 19 bases separated the two germline ends. The CDR3 totals 17 residues. CDR3 DNA sequence: TGTGCCAGCAGCTTAGTCGCCCGGGACTTTGGGAGCACTGAAGCTTTCTTT. Protein product: CASSLVARDFGSTEAFF.

The rearrangement uses TRBV6-6 and TRBJ1-1, with D hard to call. With 1 base removed from V and 3 bases from J, the gap between germline ends came to 9 bases. Germline CDR1 MNHNY, CDR2 SVGAGI (reference sequence). The CDR3 has 14 amino acids. The CDR3 region has the DNA TGTGCCAGCAGTTACTTCCGGGGTGACACTGAAGCTTTCTTT. Translation gives CASSYFRGDTEAFF.

This clone was found many times. The V call is TRBV5-1, the J call TRBJ1-2; 10 bases line up with TRBD1. The CDR3 is 14 amino acids. Germline CDR1 reads SGHRS; CDR2 reads YFSETQ. Trimming at V came to 3 bases and at J to 8 bases, leaving 7 bases not matched to a gene. This CDR3 is CASSSIGTGDGYTF. CDR3 sequence (DNA): TGCGCCAGCAGCTCCATCGGGACAGGGGACGGCTACACCTTC. Together with reference TRBV5-1 and TRBJ1-2, the CDR3 gives the full variable domain: KAGVTQTPRYLIKTRGQQVTLSCSPISGHRSVSWYQQTPGQGLQFLFEYFSETQRNKGNFPGRFSGRQFSNSRSEMNVSTLELGDSALYLCASSSIGTGDGYTFGSGTRLTVV.

The chain has TRBV5-1 and TRBJ2-7, with TRBD2 matching over 8 bases. The germline V gene has CDR1 SGHRS and CDR2 YFSETQ. There are 15 residues in the CDR3. V lost 4 bases and J lost 6; bases outside the gene matches: 12. The DNA of the CDR3 is TGCGCCAGCAGCCGCGTTACCGGGGGGGCCGCCGAGCAGTACTTC. Protein product: CASSRVTGGAAEQYF.

This clone has only a few counts. The chain's CDR3 is CASSLDRINEKLFF. CDR3 nucleotides: TGTGCCAGCAGCTTGGACAGAATTAATGAAAAACTGTTTTTT. The chain is built from TRBV11-2 and TRBJ1-4; the D gene is possibly TRBD1 (6 bases). Germline CDR1 is SGHAT and CDR2 is FQNNGV. The CDR3 covers 14 residues. Deletions cut 3 bases from V and 4 bases from J, with 9 bases between. The entire variable domain, with the rest obtained from reference TRBV11-2 and TRBJ1-4, is as follows: EAGVAQSPRYKIIEKRQSVAFWCNPISGHATLYWYQQILGQGPKLLIQFQNNGVVDDSQLPKDRFSAERLKGVDSTLKIQPAKLEDSAVYLCASSLDRINEKLFFGSGTQLSVL.

The chain uses TRBV28 and TRBJ2-6; maybe TRBD2 (6 bases). V was pared by 6 bases and J by 0 bases, with 9 bases between. This CDR3 has 15 amino acids. CDR1 and CDR2 from the germline V gene are MDHEN and SYDVKM. CDR3 sequence: CASSLGSSGANVLTF. CDR3 nucleotide sequence: TGTGCCAGCAGCCTCGGGAGCTCTGGGGCCAACGTCCTGACTTTC.

This clone was observed a single time. The chain links TRBV15 to TRBJ2-1, with D possibly being TRBD2 (6 bases). Looked up from germline, CDR1 is LNHNV and CDR2 is YYDKDF (reference sequence). Trimming shortened V by 5 bases and J by 1 base, and 12 bases separated the two germline ends. This CDR3 region has 15 residues. CDR3 sequence (DNA): TGTGCCACCAGCGATCTAGCGCTTTCCTACAATGAGCAGTTCTTC. Translated: CATSDLALSYNEQFF.